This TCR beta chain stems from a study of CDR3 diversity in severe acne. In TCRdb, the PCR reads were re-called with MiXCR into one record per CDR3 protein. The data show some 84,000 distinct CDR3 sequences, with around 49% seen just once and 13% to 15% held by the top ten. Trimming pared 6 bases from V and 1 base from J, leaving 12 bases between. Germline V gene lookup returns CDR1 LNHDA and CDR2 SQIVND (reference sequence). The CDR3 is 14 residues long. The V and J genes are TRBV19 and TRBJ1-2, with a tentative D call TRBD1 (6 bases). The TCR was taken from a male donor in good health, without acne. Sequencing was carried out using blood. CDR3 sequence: CASSGQKINYGYTF. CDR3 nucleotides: TGTGCCAGTAGCGGACAGAAAATTAACTATGGCTACACCTTC.